This TCR beta chain was profiled in a study of somatic mutations in cytotoxic T cells in rheumatoid arthritis. Whole-study context: Each patient's diagnosis was followed right away by a blood draw (roughly 33 ml EDTA), before any treatment. The study, taken as a whole, reports: Significant differences in CD8+ T-cell clonality were not found between rheumatoid arthritis patients and healthy controls (age-matched). Over 20% of CD8+ cells belonged to the largest CD8+ clone in about an eighth of the 65 patients.

Germline V gene lookup returns CDR1 SGHNT and CDR2 YENEEA. This CDR3 has 15 amino acids. The J segment lost 4 bases and the V segment lost 5 bases, leaving 4 bases of the junction unmatched. Data came from immunoSEQ multiplex PCR; TCRdb stores just in-frame clones and leaves some out. The sample yields almost 4,000 clones, under 95% seen once. With respect to this clone: Its cognate antigen is unknown.

The TCR originated in a woman aged 55-70 years with rheumatoid arthritis. The rearrangement uses TRBV11-3 and TRBJ1-3; 11 nucleotides line up with TRBD1. The sample comprised CD8+ T cells sorted from blood. CDR3 residues: CASSDGTGGGNTIYF. The CDR3 region has the DNA TGTGCCAGCAGCGATGGGACAGGGGGAGGAAACACCATATATTTT.